A single sample is the source of the 17 T cell receptor beta chains below, sequenced in a study of control samples from healthy donors and cancer patients. Generated by immunoSEQ multiplex PCR, the TCRdb table keeps only in-frame clones and is missing some. This table has around 12,000 clones, 85% to 95% appearing once. Sequencing used PBMCs. Receptors were obtained from a man older than 75 with lung cancer.

J is TRBJ2-3 and V is TRBV5-1; 9 nucleotides line up with TRBD1. CDR1 and CDR2 from the germline V gene are SGHRS and YFSETQ. J was trimmed by 3 bases and V by 3 bases; bases with no gene match: 2. This CDR3 has 14 amino acids. In DNA form, the CDR3 reads TGCGCCAGCAGCTGGGGACAGGGAACAGATACGCAGTATTTT. Amino acids: CASSWGQGTDTQYF.

V usage is TRBV10-3 and J usage is TRBJ1-1; D may be TRBD1 (6 bases). The CDR3 spans 14 residues. Germline CDR1 is ENHRY and CDR2 is SYGVKD. Trimming cost V 7 bases and J 1 base, with 13 bases left between them. DNA for the CDR3: TGTGCCATCACCTCGGACAGAAGGAACACTGAAGCTTTCTTT. It is translated as CAITSDRRNTEAFF.

The rearrangement links TRBV4-3 to TRBJ1-4; the D is unclear. Germline values: CDR1 LGHNA, CDR2 YSLEER. The CDR3 contains 15 residues. V was shortened by 1 base and J by 8 bases, with 14 bases between the two germline ends. This chain's CDR3 is CASSQGREVWEKLFF. For the CDR3, the DNA is TGCGCCAGCAGCCAAGGACGAGAGGTATGGGAAAAACTGTTTTTT.

As concerns this clone: Distinct nucleotide sequences in the sample also encode this CDR3. J is TRBJ1-2 and V is TRBV10-3; tentative D call: TRBD1 (6 bases). V shed 2 bases and J shed 4 bases, with 14 bases lying between them. The CDR3 length is 15 residues. CDR1 is ENHRY and CDR2 is SYGVKD in the germline V gene. The CDR3 sequence is CAISESLGGLYGYTF. In DNA form, the CDR3 reads TGTGCCATCAGTGAGAGTTTGGGGGGCCTCTATGGCTACACCTTC.

This clone is judged large. The genes are TRBV10-1 and TRBJ1-1; D is possibly TRBD1 (6 bases). Per the germline V gene, CDR1 is WNHNN and CDR2 is SYGVQD (reference sequence). The CDR3 consists of 17 residues. Trimming removed 5 bases from V and 1 base from J, with 20 bases in between. DNA of the CDR3: TGCGCCAGCAGTCCTATAACCCACCAGGGGCAGAACACTGAAGCTTTCTTT. It encodes CASSPITHQGQNTEAFF.

The V gene is TRBV27, the J gene TRBJ2-4, with TRBD1 identical over 10 bases. J was trimmed by 4 bases and V by 7 bases; bases with no gene match: 4. CDR3 length: 14 residues. CDR1 is MNHEY, CDR2 SMNVEV, per germline (reference sequence). For the CDR3, the DNA is TGTGCCAGCAAGGGACAGGGGCGAAAAAACATTCAGTACTTC. Residues: CASKGQGRKNIQYF.

The sample holds one count of this clone. The rearrangement links TRBV7-9 to TRBJ2-2, with D possibly matching TRBD1 (6 bases). Per germline, CDR1 SEHNR and CDR2 FQNEAQ (reference sequence). This CDR3 is built from 14 residues. Trimming shortened V by 3 bases and J by 3 bases, and 8 bases separated the two germline ends. For the CDR3, the DNA is TGTGCCAGCAGCTTTAGGACAGACACCGGGGAGCTGTTTTTT. This codes for CASSFRTDTGELFF.

The chain combines TRBV11-2 with TRBJ1-5; TRBD1 might be the D (6 bases). Per the germline V gene, CDR1 is SGHAT and CDR2 is FQNNGV. Trimming pared 0 bases from V and 7 bases from J, leaving 19 bases between. The CDR3 contains 17 residues. CDR3 nucleotides: TGTGCCAGCAGCTTAGATAGGTCGGGGGGGGCGAGGCAGCCCCAGCATTTT. It encodes CASSLDRSGGARQPQHF.

This sequence joins TRBV5-1 and TRBJ1-5; 9 bases match TRBD1. The CDR3 sequence is 14 residues long. Germline V gives CDR1 SGHRS, CDR2 YFSETQ. The junction had 4 bases not matched to a gene; V was cut back by 4 bases and J by 5 bases. CDR3 residues: CASSPGQGDQPQHF. Written as DNA, the CDR3 is TGCGCCAGCAGCCCGGGACAGGGCGATCAGCCCCAGCATTTT.

CDR3 DNA: TGTGCCAGCAGCCCCCATCGGTCTGAAGCTTTCTTT. Translation gives CASSPHRSEAFF. V gene TRBV3-1 (or the pseudogene TRBV3-2) combines with J gene TRBJ1-1; D call uncertain. V was cut by 4 bases and J by 6 bases, with 9 bases left in between. This CDR3 has 12 residues. Germline V gene sequence: CDR1 LGHDT, CDR2 YNNKEL (reference sequence).

This chain connects TRBV6-5 to TRBJ1-1, with D perhaps matching TRBD1 (6 bases). Between the trimmed V and J ends, which lost 7 bases and 6 bases, there was a span of 18 bases. The CDR3 is 14 amino acids. CDR1 and CDR2 (germline): MNHEY, SVGAGI. The CDR3 here is CASTPRGGAAEAFF. CDR3 sequence (DNA): TGTGCCAGCACTCCAAGGGGGGGGGCGGCTGAAGCTTTCTTT.

This clone was counted a few times. The chain carries TRBV29-1 and TRBJ1-1; no definite D call. This CDR3 is 10 amino acids long. The V gene's germline CDR1 is SQVTM and CDR2 ANQGSEA. V shed 7 bases and J shed 1 base, with 4 bases lying between them. The CDR3 is CSAKNTEAFF. CDR3 DNA sequence: TGCAGCGCCAAGAACACTGAAGCTTTCTTT.

The rearrangement links TRBV14 to TRBJ2-5; tentatively, D is TRBD2 (6 bases). V was trimmed by 3 bases and J by 2 bases, leaving 10 bases between them. CDR1 is SGHDN, CDR2 FVKESK, per germline. The CDR3 consists of 14 residues. DNA for the CDR3: TGTGCCAGCAGCCAGATGCGGGATCAAGAGACCCAGTACTTC. Translation: CASSQMRDQETQYF.

The genes are TRBV5-1 and TRBJ1-5; TRBD1 agrees at 9 bases. The length of the CDR3 is 16 residues. Per germline, CDR1 SGHRS and CDR2 YFSETQ. J gave up 3 bases and V 4 bases, and 8 bases lay outside the gene matches. CDR3 DNA sequence: TGCGCCAGCAGCCAGGGACAGGGAGGACCCAATCAGCCCCAGCATTTT. Its protein is CASSQGQGGPNQPQHF.

The rearrangement links TRBV18 to TRBJ1-1, with no clear D. CDR1 and CDR2 from the germline V gene are KGHSH and LQKENI. Between the trimmed V and J ends, which lost 3 bases and 3 bases, there was a span of 11 bases. There are 14 residues in the CDR3. The CDR3 is CASSPSRPDTEAFF. CDR3 DNA: TGTGCCAGCTCACCTTCTAGACCGGACACTGAAGCTTTCTTT.

The gene calls are TRBV6-5 and TRBJ1-6; D not resolved. CDR1 is MNHEY, CDR2 SVGAGI, per germline. Between the trimmed V and J ends, which lost 6 bases and 7 bases, there was a span of 10 bases. The CDR3 is made up of 13 amino acids. The CDR3 sequence: CASSREWNSPLHF. The CDR3 DNA reads as TGTGCCAGCAGCCGCGAATGGAATTCACCCCTCCACTTT.

This clone is a singleton in its sample. The chain carries TRBV28 and TRBJ2-7; TRBD1 is a possible D gene (6 bases). The length of the CDR3 is 12 residues. Trimming cost V 6 bases and J 3 bases, with 9 bases left between them. Germline assignment: CDR1 MDHEN and CDR2 SYDVKM. This CDR3 reads CASRSGDYEQYV. The CDR3 coding sequence is TGTGCCAGCAGGTCAGGGGACTACGAGCAGTACGTC.